This T cell receptor beta chain was sequenced in a study of response to subunit inactivated influenza vaccine. A remark on this clonotype: The antigen is not known.

TCRdb re-derived calls from the RT-PCR reads in MiXCR, one entry per CDR3 protein. The sample lists some 850,000 distinct CDR3 sequences; under 20% were seen once. Trimming at V came to 5 bases and at J to 2 bases, leaving 13 bases not matched to a gene. This CDR3 is 16 amino acids long. Per germline, CDR1 DFQATT and CDR2 SNEGSKA (reference sequence). General observations from the study: Researchers suggested that each seasonal influenza vaccination recruits few new T cells.

The clonotype was recovered from a man aged 50-60 years who received an inactivated influenza vaccine. The rearrangement uses TRBV20-1 and TRBJ1-2; TRBD1 agrees at 8 bases. The material was PBMCs from blood, obtained approximately 5 days after vaccination. The CDR3 region is CSAERAGTGDNYGYTF. CDR3 coding DNA: TGCAGTGCTGAGAGGGCCGGGACAGGAGACAACTATGGCTACACCTTC.